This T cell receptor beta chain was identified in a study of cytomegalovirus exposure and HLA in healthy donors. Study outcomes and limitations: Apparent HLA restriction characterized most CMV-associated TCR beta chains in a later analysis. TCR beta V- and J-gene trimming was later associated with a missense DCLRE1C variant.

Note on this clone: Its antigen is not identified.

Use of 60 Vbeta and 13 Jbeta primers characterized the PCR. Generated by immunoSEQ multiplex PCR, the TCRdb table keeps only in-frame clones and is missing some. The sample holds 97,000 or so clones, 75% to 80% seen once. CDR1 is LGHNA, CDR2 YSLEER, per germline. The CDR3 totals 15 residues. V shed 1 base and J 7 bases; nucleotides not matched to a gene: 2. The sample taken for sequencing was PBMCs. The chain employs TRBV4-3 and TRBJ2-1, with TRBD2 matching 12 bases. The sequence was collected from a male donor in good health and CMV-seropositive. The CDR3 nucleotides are TGCGCCAGCAGCCAAGCAGGACTAGCGGGGAATGAGCAGTTCTTC. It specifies CASSQAGLAGNEQFF.